This T cell receptor beta chain emerged from a study of CD8+ T cells in alopecia areata. RNA was isolated and reverse transcribed to cDNA, the sequencing template. Method: immunoSEQ multiplex PCR; TCRdb's copy keeps in-frame clones and lacks some. Of around 190,000 clones in the sample, 50% to 75% are singletons; the top ten hold 4.2%. The germline gives CDR1 SGHVS, CDR2 FQNEAQ. Trimming at V came to 4 bases and at J to 5 bases, leaving 2 bases not matched to a gene. CDR3 length: 13 residues. Regarding treatment: oral pan-JAK inhibitor, 5-10 mg twice daily. Investigators sorted PBMCs to obtain both CD4+ and CD8+ T cells.

J is TRBJ1-5 and V is TRBV7-8, with 7 bases lining up with TRBD1. The material was CD4+ T cells sorted from blood, obtained at week 4, from a patient treated with tofacitinib. The TCR was taken from a human donor with alopecia areata. In DNA form, the CDR3 reads TGTGCCAGCAGCTCCCAGGGGGATCAGCCCCAGCATTTT. The encoded protein is CASSSQGDQPQHF.